A single sample is the source of the 24 T cell receptor beta chains below, sequenced in a study of cytomegalovirus exposure and HLA in healthy donors. 60 Vbeta and 13 Jbeta primers were used in PCR. Using immunoSEQ multiplex PCR, the repertoire was profiled, and TCRdb retains in-frame clones only, with some absent. The sample includes roughly 120,000 clones, around three quarters of them seen just once. Sequencing was carried out using PBMCs. These receptors originate from a man aged 25 to 40 in good health and CMV-seronegative.

The chain has TRBV6-5 and TRBJ2-3; D unclear. Germline CDR1 is MNHEY and CDR2 is SVGAGI. The ends were cut back, 0 bases at V and 5 bases at J, with 6 bases in the middle. The CDR3 is 13 amino acids. The CDR3 region has the DNA TGTGCCAGCAGTTACTCGGCTGGAGATACGCAGTATTTT. Translating gives CASSYSAGDTQYF.

This sequence joins TRBV28 and TRBJ2-3; TRBD2 aligns across 8 bases. Germline-derived CDR1 and CDR2 are MDHEN and SYDVKM. V lost 3 bases, J lost 7 bases, and 9 bases stayed unmatched. The CDR3 has 15 residues. Here the CDR3 DNA reads TGTGCCAGCAGTTTGGCCGCGGGAGGCTCCAATACGCAGTATTTT. It yields the protein CASSLAAGGSNTQYF.

The V gene is TRBV5-4, the J gene TRBJ2-1; 9 bases agree with TRBD2. This CDR3 is built from 15 residues. Trimming cost V 4 bases and J 6 bases; bases outside gene matches: 8. Germline-derived CDR1 and CDR2 are SGHNT and YYREEE (reference sequence). The CDR3 loop reads CASSPSGGRANEQFF. The CDR3 DNA follows: TGTGCCAGCAGCCCTTCTGGCGGGAGGGCCAATGAGCAGTTCTTC.

The chain combines TRBV9 with TRBJ2-1, with 7 bases lining up with TRBD2. The CDR3 covers 15 residues. Looked up from germline, CDR1 is SGDLS and CDR2 is YYNGEE. V lost 6 bases, J lost 2 bases, and 8 bases stayed unmatched. The CDR3 loop is CASTGGAGAYNEQFF. The CDR3 coding sequence is TGTGCCAGCACCGGTGGGGCGGGAGCCTACAATGAGCAGTTCTTC.

There are a few counts of this clone. As DNA, the CDR3 is TGTGCCAGCAGCCCACAGGGGGCTGGGGCCAACGTCCTGACTTTC. It yields the protein CASSPQGAGANVLTF. The J gene is TRBJ2-6, the V gene TRBV9, with TRBD1 matching over 8 bases. V trimming: 4 bases; J trimming: 2 bases; junction bases outside the gene matches: 2. CDR3 length: 15 amino acids. Germline loops: CDR1 SGDLS, CDR2 YYNGEE. The complete variable domain, with remaining parts taken from reference TRBV9 and TRBJ2-6, reads DSGVTQTPKHLITATGQRVTLRCSPRSGDLSVYWYQQSLDQGLQFLIQYYNGEERAKGNILERFSAQQFPDLHSELNLSSLELGDSALYFCASSPQGAGANVLTFGAGSRLTVL.

The rearrangement joins TRBV15 to TRBJ1-2; 7 positions agree with TRBD1. Per germline, CDR1 LNHNV and CDR2 YYDKDF (reference sequence). The ends lost 0 bases at V and 6 bases at J; junction bases unmatched: 4. The length of the CDR3 is 14 residues. This chain's CDR3 is CATSRDPTGNGYTF. In DNA form, the CDR3 reads TGTGCCACCAGCAGAGATCCGACAGGGAATGGCTACACCTTC.

This sequence joins TRBV30 and TRBJ2-1, with a tentative D call TRBD2 (5 bases). In germline, CDR1 is GTSNPN, CDR2 SVGIG (reference sequence). V was trimmed by 2 bases and J by 3 bases, leaving 8 bases between them. This CDR3 is built from 13 residues. Here the CDR3 DNA reads TGTGCCTGGAGTAGCGGATTCTACAATGAGCAGTTCTTC. Protein product: CAWSSGFYNEQFF. The entire variable domain, with the rest obtained from reference TRBV30 and TRBJ2-1, is as follows: SQTIHQWPATLVQPVGSPLSLECTVEGTSNPNLYWYRQAAGRGLQLLFYSVGIGQISSEVPQNLSASRPQDRQFILSSKKLLLSDSGFYLCAWSSGFYNEQFFGPGTRLTVL.

The chain's CDR3 is CATSREGPGLSLREQYF. The DNA of the CDR3 is TGTGCCACCAGCAGAGAGGGTCCGGGACTGAGCCTTAGGGAGCAGTACTTC. The chain uses TRBV15 and TRBJ2-7; maybe TRBD2 (6 bases). V lost 0 bases and J lost 7, with 22 bases in between. The CDR3 contains 17 residues. Germline V gene lookup returns CDR1 LNHNV and CDR2 YYDKDF (reference sequence).

This sequence joins TRBV27 and TRBJ1-2, with 9 bases that match TRBD1. Germline V gives CDR1 MNHEY, CDR2 SMNVEV (reference sequence). With 4 bases clipped from V and 4 bases from J, the junction kept 4 bases outside the gene matches. The CDR3 spans 14 residues. As DNA, the CDR3 is TGTGCCAGCAGTTCGGGACAGGGTCCCTATGGCTACACCTTC. The encoded protein is CASSSGQGPYGYTF.

This clone has a single count. The V call is TRBV13, the J call TRBJ1-2; the match to TRBD1 covers 8 bases. Per the germline V gene, CDR1 is PRHDT and CDR2 is FYEKMQ (reference sequence). The length of the CDR3 is 14 residues. V was pared by 7 bases and J by 5 bases, with 9 bases of the junction left unmatched. The CDR3 DNA reads TGTGCCAGCACCGACAGGGGCGGTATATATGGCTACACCTTC. This codes for CASTDRGGIYGYTF.

As regards this clone: Without the conserved terminal phenylalanine or tryptophan, this CDR3 likely stems from a read error. The DNA is omitted, as the CDR3 cannot be located on it reliably, and the CDR3 follows TCRdb's listing. CDR3 region: CSVEGGGV. The chain has TRBV29-1 and TRBJ2-3; no DNA check was done on the table's D call, TRBD2. Germline loops: CDR1 SQVTM, CDR2 ANQGSEA. The CDR3 is 8 amino acids in total, end residues counted.

V usage is TRBV19 and J usage is TRBJ1-2, with D maybe TRBD1 (6 bases). The length of the CDR3 is 15 residues. Between the trimmed V and J ends, which lost 1 base and 4 bases, there was a span of 13 bases. The germline V gene has CDR1 LNHDA and CDR2 SQIVND (reference sequence). This CDR3 is CASSIGGGGLYGYTF. The CDR3 bases are TGTGCCAGTAGTATAGGCGGCGGGGGGCTCTATGGCTACACCTTC.

The CDR3 spells CASSQLSNQPQHF. The CDR3, as DNA: TGTGCCAGCAGCCAACTTAGCAATCAGCCCCAGCATTTT. The rearrangement uses TRBV27 and TRBJ1-5; D is ambiguous. The CDR3 length is 13 residues. V lost 6 bases and J 0 bases, leaving 6 bases between the germline ends. Germline CDR1 reads MNHEY; CDR2 reads SMNVEV (reference sequence).

Written as DNA, the CDR3 is TGTGCCAGCAGCTTAGCCGGGAGGGGCTACGAGCAGTACTTC. It yields the protein CASSLAGRGYEQYF. V and J are TRBV13 and TRBJ2-7; 8 bases align to TRBD2. Losses at the gene ends were 1 base for V and 3 bases for J; bases not matched to a gene: 2. Per the germline V gene, CDR1 is PRHDT and CDR2 is FYEKMQ (reference sequence). The CDR3 contains 14 residues.

The chain uses TRBV2 and TRBJ2-5; 10 nucleotides align to TRBD2. Unmatched junction bases numbered 5, after V lost 5 bases and J lost 5 bases. From germline, CDR1 is SNHLY and CDR2 FYNNEI. The CDR3 has 14 amino acids. CDR3 nucleotides: TGTGCCAGCAGTATAGCGGGGGGAAGGGAGACCCAGTACTTC. Residues: CASSIAGGRETQYF.

The chain joins TRBV28 to TRBJ1-1, with 10 bases that match TRBD1. With 3 bases clipped from V and 7 bases from J, the junction kept 8 bases outside the gene matches. The CDR3 spans 15 residues. The germline V gene has CDR1 MDHEN and CDR2 SYDVKM. The CDR3, as DNA: TGTGCCAGCAGTTTGCCGGGACAGGGGTCCCGTGAAGCTTTCTTT. Amino acid sequence: CASSLPGQGSREAFF.

V gene TRBV10-3 combines with J gene TRBJ2-1; 9 bases agree with TRBD2. Germline V gene lookup returns CDR1 ENHRY and CDR2 SYGVKD. The CDR3 spans 15 residues. Unmatched junction bases numbered 7, after V lost 8 bases and J lost 2 bases. CDR3: CAIAAGGETYNEQFF. The CDR3, as DNA: TGTGCCATCGCGGCGGGGGGGGAAACCTACAATGAGCAGTTCTTC.

Only a few counts were recorded for this clone. The chain employs TRBV7-2 and TRBJ2-4, with D uncertain. From germline, CDR1 is SGHTA and CDR2 FQGNSA. Trimming removed 1 base at V and 0 bases at J, with 7 bases between. CDR3 length: 15 amino acids. The CDR3 nucleotides read TGTGCCAGCAGCTTAGGCCAGTTAGCCAAAAACATTCAGTACTTC. Translating it yields CASSLGQLAKNIQYF.

The rearrangement joins TRBV6-1 to TRBJ2-1, with 9 bases aligning to TRBD1. This CDR3 region has 16 residues. Trimming at V came to 2 bases and at J to 3 bases, leaving 5 bases not matched to a gene. CDR1 and CDR2 from the germline V gene are MNHNS and SASEGT. The CDR3 here is CASSEMRDRVYNEQFF. CDR3 in DNA: TGTGCCAGCAGTGAAATGCGGGACAGGGTCTACAATGAGCAGTTCTTC.

This clone was recorded once. This chain connects TRBV10-2 to TRBJ2-7; 13 bases fit TRBD2. Trimming took 4 bases from V and 2 from J; bases not matched to a gene: 5. This CDR3 is 16 amino acids long. The germline V gene encodes CDR1 WSHSY and CDR2 SAAADI. CDR3 sequence (DNA): TGCGCCAGCAGTGGACTAGCGGGGGGTGGGACCTACGAGCAGTACTTC. This gives the protein CASSGLAGGGTYEQYF.

V and J are TRBV5-6 and TRBJ1-2, with D possibly TRBD1 on 6 matching bases. In germline, CDR1 is SGHDT, CDR2 YYEEEE. V was clipped by 0 bases and J by 5 bases, with 11 bases between them. This CDR3 region has 14 residues. Here the CDR3 reads CASSLGRGKYGYTF. The CDR3, as DNA: TGTGCCAGCAGCTTGGGCAGGGGCAAGTATGGCTACACCTTC.

The gene calls are TRBV6-1 and TRBJ1-5; D gene ambiguous. The germline V gene has CDR1 MNHNS and CDR2 SASEGT. V was shortened by 6 bases and J by 1 base, with 13 bases between the two germline ends. CDR3 length: 15 amino acids. The CDR3 DNA is TGTGCCAGCAGCGACTGGGTTCGGAGCAATCAGCCCCAGCATTTT. Amino acids: CASSDWVRSNQPQHF.

The chain uses TRBV7-8 and TRBJ2-7; the match to TRBD2 covers 7 bases. This CDR3 has 13 amino acids. Germline values: CDR1 SGHVS, CDR2 FQNEAQ. Trimming took 2 bases from V and 7 from J; bases not matched to a gene: 5. CDR3 region: CASSLTQAGEQYF. Here the CDR3 DNA reads TGTGCCAGCAGCTTAACACAAGCGGGAGAGCAGTACTTC.

The chain has TRBV11-2 and TRBJ1-5; 7 nucleotides match TRBD1. The V gene's germline CDR1 is SGHAT and CDR2 FQNNGV. With V trimmed by 5 bases and J by 5 bases, 6 bases remained unmatched. The CDR3 length is 14 residues. CDR3 sequence reads: CASSRDRVDQPQHF. For the CDR3, the DNA is TGTGCCAGCAGCCGAGACAGGGTCGATCAGCCCCAGCATTTT.